The present entry profiles one T cell receptor (beta chain) with its context. Its antigen is undetermined. The study enrolled healthy HIV-negative adults without recent acute infections or vaccinations as donors. The sample comes from a study of shared clonotypes between healthy human individuals. The study, taken as a whole, reports: Only blood was sampled; tissue repertoires likely differ. Limitation of the genetic and exposure-history diversity represented came from the few donors.

An even split of each subset's genomic DNA across several immunoSEQ plates was performed. Sequenced by immunoSEQ multiplex PCR; TCRdb stores in-frame clones only, minus some. There are 700,000 or so clones in the sample; about 78% occur only once, and roughly 1.8% lies in the top ten. The CDR3 length is 15 residues. Germline V gives CDR1 LNHDA, CDR2 SQIVND (reference sequence). V gave up 4 bases and J gave up 0 bases; unmatched junction bases: 6. Sample: memory CD4+ T cells sorted from blood. Indicated subset: CD45RA-negative fraction. The clonotype was recovered from a woman aged 25 to 39 in good health. The chain links TRBV19 to TRBJ2-7, with 7 bases aligning to TRBD2. CDR3 in DNA: TGTGCCAGTAGTAGCGGGAGTCCAGGCTCCTACGAGCAGTACTTC. Its protein product is CASSSGSPGSYEQYF. The full variable domain, its missing parts supplied by reference TRBV19 and TRBJ2-7, is DGGITQSPKYLFRKEGQNVTLSCEQNLNHDAMYWYRQDPGQGLRLIYYSQIVNDFQKGDIAEGYSVSREKKESFPLTVTSAQKNPTAFYLCASSSGSPGSYEQYFGPGTRLTVT.